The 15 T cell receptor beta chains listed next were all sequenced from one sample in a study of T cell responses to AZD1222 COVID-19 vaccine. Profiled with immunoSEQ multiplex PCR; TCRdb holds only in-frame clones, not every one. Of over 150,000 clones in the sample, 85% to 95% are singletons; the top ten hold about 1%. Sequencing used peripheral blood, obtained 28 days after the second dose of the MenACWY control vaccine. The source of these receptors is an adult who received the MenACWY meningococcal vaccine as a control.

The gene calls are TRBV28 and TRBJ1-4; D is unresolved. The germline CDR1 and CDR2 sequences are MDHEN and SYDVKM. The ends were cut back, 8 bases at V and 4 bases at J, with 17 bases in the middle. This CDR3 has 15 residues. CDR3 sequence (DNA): TGTGCCAGCGGTGGCTCTTTGGGCCATAATGAAAAACTGTTTTTT. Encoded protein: CASGGSLGHNEKLFF.

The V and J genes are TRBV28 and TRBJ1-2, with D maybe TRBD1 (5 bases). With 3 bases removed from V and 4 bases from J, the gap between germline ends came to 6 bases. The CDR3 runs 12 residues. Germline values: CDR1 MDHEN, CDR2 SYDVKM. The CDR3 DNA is TGTGCCAGCAGTTTTGGGGCCTATGGCTACACCTTC. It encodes CASSFGAYGYTF.

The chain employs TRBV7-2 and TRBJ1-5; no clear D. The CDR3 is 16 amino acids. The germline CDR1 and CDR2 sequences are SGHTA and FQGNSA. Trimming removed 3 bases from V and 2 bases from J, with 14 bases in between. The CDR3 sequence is CASSLVGTEGNQPQHF. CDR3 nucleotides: TGTGCCAGCAGCTTGGTGGGAACAGAGGGCAATCAGCCCCAGCATTTT.

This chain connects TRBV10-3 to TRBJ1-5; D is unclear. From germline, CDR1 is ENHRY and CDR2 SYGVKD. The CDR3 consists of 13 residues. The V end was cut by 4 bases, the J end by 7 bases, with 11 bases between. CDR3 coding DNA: TGTGCCATCAGTGCCGAGCGTATGCAGCCCCAGCATTTT. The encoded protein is CAISAERMQPQHF.

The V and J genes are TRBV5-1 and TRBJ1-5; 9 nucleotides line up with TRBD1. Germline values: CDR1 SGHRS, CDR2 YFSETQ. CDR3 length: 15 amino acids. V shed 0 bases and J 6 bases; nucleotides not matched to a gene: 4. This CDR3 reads CASSLGQGVGQPQHF. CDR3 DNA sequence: TGCGCCAGCAGCTTGGGACAGGGGGTGGGTCAGCCCCAGCATTTT.

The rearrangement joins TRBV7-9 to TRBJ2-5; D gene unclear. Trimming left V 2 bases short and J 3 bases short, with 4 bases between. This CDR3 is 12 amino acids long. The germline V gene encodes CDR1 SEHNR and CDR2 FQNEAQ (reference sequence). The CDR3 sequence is CASSLTEETQYF. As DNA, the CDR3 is TGTGCCAGCAGCTTAACAGAAGAGACCCAGTACTTC.

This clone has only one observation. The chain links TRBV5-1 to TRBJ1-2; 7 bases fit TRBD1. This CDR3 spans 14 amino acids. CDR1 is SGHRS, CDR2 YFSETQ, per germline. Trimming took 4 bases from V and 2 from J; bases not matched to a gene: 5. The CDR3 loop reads CASSPDRPNYGYTF. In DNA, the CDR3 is TGCGCCAGCAGCCCGGACAGGCCCAACTATGGCTACACCTTC.

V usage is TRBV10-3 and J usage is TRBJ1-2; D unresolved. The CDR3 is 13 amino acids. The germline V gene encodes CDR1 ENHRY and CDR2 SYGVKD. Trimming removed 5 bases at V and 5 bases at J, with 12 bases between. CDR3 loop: CAISPGGEYGYTF. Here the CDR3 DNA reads TGTGCCATCAGTCCCGGTGGGGAGTATGGCTACACCTTC.

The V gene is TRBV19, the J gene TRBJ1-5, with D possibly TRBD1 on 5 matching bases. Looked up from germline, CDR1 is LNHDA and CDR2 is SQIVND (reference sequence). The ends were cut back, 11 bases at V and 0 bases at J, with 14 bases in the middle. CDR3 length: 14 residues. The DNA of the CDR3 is TGTGCCGGCGCCCGGGGGGGTAGCAATCAGCCCCAGCATTTT. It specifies CAGARGGSNQPQHF.

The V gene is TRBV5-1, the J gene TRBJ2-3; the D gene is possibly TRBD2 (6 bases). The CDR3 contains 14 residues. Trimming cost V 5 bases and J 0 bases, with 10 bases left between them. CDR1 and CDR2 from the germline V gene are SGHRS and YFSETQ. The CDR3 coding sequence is TGCGCCAGCAGGGAAGGGACTAGCACAGATACGCAGTATTTT. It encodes CASREGTSTDTQYF.

The CDR3, as DNA: TGCGCCAGCAGCCCTCAACCGGGGCACTACGAGCAGTACTTC. Protein sequence: CASSPQPGHYEQYF. The chain uses TRBV4-1 and TRBJ2-7; D possibly matches TRBD1 or TRBD2 (5 bases each). This CDR3 has 14 amino acids. V was trimmed by 4 bases and J by 3 bases, leaving 13 bases between them. CDR1 is MGHRA, CDR2 YSYEKL, per germline.

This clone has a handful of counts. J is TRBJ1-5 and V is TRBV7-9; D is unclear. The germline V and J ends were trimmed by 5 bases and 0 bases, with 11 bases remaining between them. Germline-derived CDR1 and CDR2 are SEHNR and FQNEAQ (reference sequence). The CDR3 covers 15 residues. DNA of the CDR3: TGTGCCAGCAGCCCACGGGCCGATAGCAATCAGCCCCAGCATTTT. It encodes CASSPRADSNQPQHF.

This CDR3 reads CASSIGTGSNQPQHF. The DNA for the CDR3 is TGTGCCAGTAGTATCGGGACAGGGAGCAATCAGCCCCAGCATTTT. The chain uses TRBV19 and TRBJ1-5; 9 bases fit TRBD1. There are 15 residues in the CDR3. In germline, CDR1 is LNHDA, CDR2 SQIVND (reference sequence). The junction had 1 base not matched to a gene; V was cut back by 3 bases and J by 1 base.

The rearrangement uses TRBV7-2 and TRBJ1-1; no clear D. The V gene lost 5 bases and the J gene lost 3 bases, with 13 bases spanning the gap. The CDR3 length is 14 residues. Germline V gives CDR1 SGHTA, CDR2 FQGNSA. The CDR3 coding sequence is TGTGCCAGCAGCCTAGATTTTGGGGACACTGAAGCTTTCTTT. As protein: CASSLDFGDTEAFF.

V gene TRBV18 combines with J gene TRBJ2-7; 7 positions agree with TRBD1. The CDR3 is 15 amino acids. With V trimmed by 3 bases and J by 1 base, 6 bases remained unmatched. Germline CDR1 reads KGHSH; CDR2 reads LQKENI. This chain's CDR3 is CASSPTGASSYEQYF. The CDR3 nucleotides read TGTGCCAGCTCACCTACAGGGGCAAGTTCCTACGAGCAGTACTTC.